This T cell receptor (beta chain) was captured by sequencing in a study of blood T cell repertoires in COVID-19. Only in-frame clones appear in the TCRdb table, and some are missing; sequencing was by immunoSEQ multiplex PCR. The table includes 200,000 to 250,000 clones, about 90% detected once. Deletions cut 2 bases from V and 0 bases from J, with 8 bases between. Germline V lookup: CDR1 SGHRS, CDR2 YFSETQ. The CDR3 consists of 15 residues. This receptor was identified in a man under 40 who had recovered from COVID-19. Sequencing was done on a sample of PBMCs or T cells enriched from blood (not recorded which). The chain combines TRBV5-1 with TRBJ2-2; D remains unclear. This CDR3 reads CASSFVFTNTGELFF. The CDR3 bases are TGCGCCAGCAGCTTCGTCTTTACGAACACCGGGGAGCTGTTTTTT.